What follows are 22 T cell receptor beta chains derived from one specimen sequenced in a study of blood T cell repertoires in COVID-19. Repertoires were generated with immunoSEQ multiplex PCR, while TCRdb's copy carries only in-frame clones and drops some. The sample holds some 48,000 clones, more than 75% seen once. The sequencing input was peripheral blood. These TCRs come from a human donor with acute or convalescent COVID-19. The donor label of this sample is uncertain.

The chain employs TRBV24-1 and TRBJ2-1; TRBD1 aligns across 8 bases. Trimming at V came to 3 bases and at J to 5 bases, leaving 11 bases not matched to a gene. The CDR3 has 17 residues. Germline CDR1 reads KGHDR; CDR2 reads SFDVKD. For the CDR3, the DNA is TGTGCCACCAGTGATCCGGGACAGGCTAAAGAGAACAATGAGCAGTTCTTC. This sequence encodes CATSDPGQAKENNEQFF.

The chain is built from TRBV29-1 and TRBJ2-7; 9 bases are a match to TRBD2. Germline CDR1 SQVTM, CDR2 ANQGSEA. V was pared by 6 bases and J by 3 bases, with 12 bases of the junction left unmatched. CDR3 length equals 15 residues. The DNA for the CDR3 is TGCAGCGTCGGCGGGACTAGCATGGGGAACTACGAGCAGTACTTC. It is translated as CSVGGTSMGNYEQYF.

The rearrangement uses TRBV6-5 and TRBJ2-5; TRBD1 might be the D (6 bases). This CDR3 has 13 residues. V was cut by 6 bases and J by 5 bases, with 13 bases left in between. Germline V gives CDR1 MNHEY, CDR2 SVGAGI. This chain's CDR3 is CASSLQGSETQYF. The CDR3 DNA reads as TGTGCCAGCAGCCTCCAGGGGTCCGAGACCCAGTACTTC.

The chain uses TRBV5-4 and TRBJ2-5; the D gene is possibly TRBD2 (6 bases). There are 13 residues in the CDR3. Trimming pared 7 bases from V and 2 bases from J, leaving 12 bases between. Germline CDR1 SGHNT, CDR2 YYREEE (reference sequence). In DNA, the CDR3 is TGTGCCAGCGCGCGGGACGCTCAAGAGACCCAGTACTTC. Residues: CASARDAQETQYF.

The chain joins TRBV19 to TRBJ1-1, with D unclear. Germline values: CDR1 LNHDA, CDR2 SQIVND (reference sequence). The CDR3 consists of 13 residues. Between the trimmed V and J ends, which lost 1 base and 4 bases, there was a span of 7 bases. CDR3 coding DNA: TGTGCCAGTAGTATAGCTATTAGCACTGAAGCTTTCTTT. It yields the protein CASSIAISTEAFF.

The gene calls are TRBV4-1 and TRBJ2-7; 8 bases line up with TRBD2. Germline V CDR1 and CDR2: MGHRA, YSYEKL. The CDR3 extends over 15 amino acids. The trim removed 5 bases at V and 3 bases at J, leaving 9 bases unmatched. CDR3 protein: CASSLAGLAGYEQYF. CDR3 nucleotide sequence: TGCGCCAGCAGCTTAGCGGGGCTAGCAGGCTACGAGCAGTACTTC.

This chain links TRBV10-3 with TRBJ1-6, with 7 bases identical to TRBD1. CDR1 and CDR2 (germline): ENHRY, SYGVKD. With 6 bases clipped from V and 2 bases from J, the junction kept 13 bases outside the gene matches. The CDR3 contains 18 residues. The CDR3 DNA reads as TGTGCCATCAGGGAAGCCTCTACAGGGGCGGCCTATAATTCACCCCTCCACTTT. Translation gives CAIREASTGAAYNSPLHF.

The chain has TRBV28 and TRBJ1-1; 10 nucleotides line up with TRBD1. This CDR3 comprises 16 residues. After removal of 3 bases from V and 4 bases from J, the junction contained 8 bases not matched to a gene. Germline values: CDR1 MDHEN, CDR2 SYDVKM. The CDR3 bases are TGTGCCAGCAGTTTCGGACAGGGGGTATGGGTCACTGAAGCTTTCTTT. It is translated as CASSFGQGVWVTEAFF.

This clone was detected only a few times. The CDR3 sequence: CASSPQQGSEQYF. The CDR3, as DNA: TGTGCCAGCAGCCCCCAACAGGGTTCCGAGCAGTACTTC. V and J are TRBV11-2 and TRBJ2-7, with a weak D call TRBD1 (6 bases). Trimming removed 5 bases at V and 6 bases at J, with 14 bases between. The germline V gene encodes CDR1 SGHAT and CDR2 FQNNGV. The CDR3 covers 13 residues.

This chain connects TRBV19 to TRBJ2-7, with D possibly matching TRBD2 (5 bases). The CDR3 is made up of 12 amino acids. CDR1 and CDR2 from the germline V gene are LNHDA and SQIVND (reference sequence). V lost 4 bases, J lost 3 bases, and 7 bases lay in between. The CDR3 region has the DNA TGTGCCAGTAGTAGCGGGTTCTACGAGCAGTACTTC. This translates into CASSSGFYEQYF.

V is TRBV28 and J is TRBJ2-7; 11 bases align to TRBD2. V trimming: 6 bases; J trimming: 4 bases; junction bases outside the gene matches: 8. This CDR3 comprises 15 residues. In germline, CDR1 is MDHEN, CDR2 SYDVKM. The CDR3: CASSKLAGDRYEQYF. The CDR3 DNA is TGTGCCAGCAGCAAACTAGCGGGGGATAGATACGAGCAGTACTTC.

The table lists this clone with a count of one. V is TRBV10-2 and J is TRBJ2-2; 10 bases line up with TRBD2. The germline V gene encodes CDR1 WSHSY and CDR2 SAAADI. The trim removed 6 bases at V and 4 bases at J, leaving 5 bases unmatched. This CDR3 contains 15 residues. For the CDR3, the DNA is TGCGCCAGCAGAGTAGCGGGGGGCGGCACCGGGGAGCTGTTTTTT. Translated: CASRVAGGGTGELFF.

V gene TRBV20-1 combines with J gene TRBJ2-7; the D is unclear. The CDR3 spans 10 residues. The V gene's germline CDR1 is DFQATT and CDR2 SNEGSKA (reference sequence). Trimming took off 2 bases at V and 7 bases at J, with 6 bases between the two ends. The CDR3 DNA follows: TGCAGTGCTAGATCCGGGGAGCAGTACTTC. This encodes CSARSGEQYF.

The chain has TRBV28 and TRBJ1-4; D not resolved. The germline gives CDR1 MDHEN, CDR2 SYDVKM. The CDR3 has 14 residues. Trimming shortened V by 6 bases and J by 0 bases, and 8 bases separated the two germline ends. CDR3 coding DNA: TGTGCCAGCAGCCAACAAGCAACTAATGAAAAACTGTTTTTT. Its translation: CASSQQATNEKLFF.

This chain links TRBV3-1 (or the pseudogene TRBV3-2) with TRBJ1-6, with 10 positions matching TRBD1. The CDR3 has 15 amino acids. CDR1 and CDR2 (germline): LGHDT, YNNKEL (reference sequence). Trimming at V came to 5 bases and at J to 11 bases, leaving 9 bases not matched to a gene. Here the CDR3 reads CASSVRQGAGTPLHF. In DNA, the CDR3 is TGTGCCAGCAGCGTTCGACAGGGGGCGGGGACACCCCTCCACTTT.

The chain carries TRBV12-5 and TRBJ2-3, with 12 bases fitting TRBD1. The CDR3 has 17 amino acids. Looked up from germline, CDR1 is LGHNT and CDR2 is FRNRAP. With 1 base clipped from V and 4 bases from J, the junction kept 6 bases outside the gene matches. Here the CDR3 DNA reads TGTGCTAGTGGTTTGGGAGCCGGGACAGGGGGCTCAGATACGCAGTATTTT. Protein product: CASGLGAGTGGSDTQYF.

The J gene is TRBJ2-5, the V gene TRBV3-1 (or the pseudogene TRBV3-2); 9 nucleotides line up with TRBD2. Germline V gives CDR1 LGHDT, CDR2 YNNKEL (reference sequence). Trimming took 0 bases from V and 0 from J; bases not matched to a gene: 17. This CDR3 is 21 amino acids long. The chain's CDR3 is CASSQDRDGSGGLWYQETQYF. The CDR3 DNA reads TGTGCCAGCAGCCAAGATCGCGACGGGAGCGGGGGGCTTTGGTACCAAGAGACCCAGTACTTC.

This CDR3 reads CASSLAGGISYNEQFF. The CDR3 DNA is TGCGCCAGCAGCTTGGCCGGAGGGATCTCCTACAATGAGCAGTTCTTC. The genes are TRBV5-1 and TRBJ2-1, with D possibly TRBD2 on 6 matching bases. This CDR3 has 16 amino acids. Between the trimmed V and J ends, which lost 0 bases and 0 bases, there was a span of 10 bases. In germline, CDR1 is SGHRS, CDR2 YFSETQ.

The rearrangement joins TRBV30 to TRBJ1-4; D is ambiguous. Germline V CDR1 and CDR2: GTSNPN, SVGIG (reference sequence). The V end lost 3 bases, the J end lost 7 bases, and 12 bases lay between the germline ends. This CDR3 contains 13 residues. The CDR3 region has the DNA TGTGCCTGGAGAAGTCAGGCAGGTGAAAAACTGTTTTTT. Protein: CAWRSQAGEKLFF. Full variable domain (outside the CDR3, taken from reference TRBV30 and TRBJ1-4): SQTIHQWPATLVQPVGSPLSLECTVEGTSNPNLYWYRQAAGRGLQLLFYSVGIGQISSEVPQNLSASRPQDRQFILSSKKLLLSDSGFYLCAWRSQAGEKLFFGSGTQLSVL.

The genes are TRBV7-9 and TRBJ2-3; D not certain. V gave up 7 bases and J gave up 1 base, with 9 bases separating them. The length of the CDR3 is 13 residues. Germline V gene data show CDR1 as SEHNR and CDR2 as FQNEAQ (reference sequence). CDR3 nucleotide sequence: TGTGCCAGCAACCGAGGTGGCACAGATACGCAGTATTTT. This sequence encodes CASNRGGTDTQYF.

V is TRBV4-2 and J is TRBJ2-3, with 8 bases matching TRBD2. The germline gives CDR1 LGHNA, CDR2 YNFKEQ. The CDR3 runs 17 residues. With 0 bases clipped from V and 2 bases from J, the junction kept 7 bases outside the gene matches. CDR3 nucleotides: TGTGCCAGCAGCCAAGATCAAGGCGGGGGGACCACAGATACGCAGTATTTT. Translated, it gives CASSQDQGGGTTDTQYF.

The V gene is TRBV12-3 or TRBV12-4, the J gene TRBJ1-1; 9 bases match TRBD1. The CDR3 runs 13 residues. Trimming at V came to 8 bases and at J to 1 base, leaving 2 bases not matched to a gene. CDR3 sequence reads: CASSDRGNTEAFF. The CDR3 nucleotides are TGTGCCAGCTCGGACAGGGGGAACACTGAAGCTTTCTTT.